These 25 T cell receptor beta chains originate from one sample sequenced in a study of monozygotic twins with cystic fibrosis. Generated by immunoSEQ multiplex PCR, the TCRdb table keeps only in-frame clones and is missing some. Of tens of thousands of clones in the sample, about 92% were seen once. Sample: blood. The receptors were sampled from a girl aged 2 to 10 with cystic fibrosis.

The chain is built from TRBV7-2 and TRBJ2-7; 8 bases match TRBD2. Germline loops: CDR1 SGHTA, CDR2 FQGNSA. This CDR3 contains 14 residues. The junction had 4 bases not matched to a gene; V was cut back by 5 bases and J by 1 base. The CDR3 spells CASSTGLASYEQYF. CDR3 sequence (DNA): TGTGCCAGCAGCACCGGACTAGCATCCTACGAGCAGTACTTC.

This chain joins TRBV2 and TRBJ2-3; 9 bases agree with TRBD1. CDR1 is SNHLY, CDR2 FYNNEI, per germline. V was pared by 6 bases and J by 3 bases, with 4 bases of the junction left unmatched. This CDR3 is 14 amino acids long. This CDR3 is CASSRDRATDTQYF. Here the CDR3 DNA reads TGTGCCAGCAGCCGGGACAGGGCAACAGATACGCAGTATTTT.

This clone was observed a single time. The gene calls are TRBV13 and TRBJ2-1; no clear D gene. CDR1 is PRHDT, CDR2 FYEKMQ, per germline (reference sequence). V lost 2 bases and J 4 bases, leaving 18 bases between the germline ends. The CDR3 has 17 residues. CDR3 in amino acids: CASSLFHSTMGYNEQFF. The CDR3 coding sequence is TGTGCCAGCAGCTTATTTCACAGTACAATGGGGTACAATGAGCAGTTCTTC.

The chain recombines TRBV19 with TRBJ1-1; D is uncertain. V was cut by 6 bases and J by 4 bases, with 12 bases left in between. The germline gives CDR1 LNHDA, CDR2 SQIVND (reference sequence). This CDR3 region has 13 residues. The CDR3 sequence is CASRLAETTEAFF. The DNA for the CDR3 is TGTGCCAGTAGACTAGCCGAAACCACTGAAGCTTTCTTT.

This rearrangement joins TRBV5-1 to TRBJ2-5, with unresolved D. The CDR3 totals 14 residues. The V gene's germline CDR1 is SGHRS and CDR2 YFSETQ. The V end was cut by 4 bases, the J end by 2 bases, with 12 bases between. This CDR3 reads CASSPALFQETQYF. Here the CDR3 DNA reads TGCGCCAGCAGCCCTGCGCTATTTCAAGAGACCCAGTACTTC.

This chain connects TRBV15 to TRBJ2-7, with TRBD2 matching over 8 bases. V trimming: 3 bases; J trimming: 0 bases; junction bases outside the gene matches: 7. This CDR3 contains 16 residues. Germline V gene sequence: CDR1 LNHNV, CDR2 YYDKDF (reference sequence). CDR3 sequence reads: CATSRGTGTSSYEQYF. The CDR3 coding sequence is TGTGCCACCAGCAGGGGAACCGGGACTAGCTCCTACGAGCAGTACTTC.

This clone was counted between two and nine times. The chain uses TRBV19 and TRBJ1-4; weak D call: TRBD1 (5 bases). Germline CDR1 reads LNHDA; CDR2 reads SQIVND (reference sequence). V was cut by 5 bases and J by 12 bases, with 16 bases left in between. This CDR3 comprises 13 residues. CDR3 region: CASSLGQGTELFF. CDR3 sequence (DNA): TGTGCCAGTAGTCTCGGGCAGGGAACCGAACTGTTTTTT.

The V call is TRBV5-8, the J call TRBJ1-1; tentative D call: TRBD1 (6 bases). This CDR3 is 15 amino acids long. V was pared by 5 bases and J by 5 bases, with 19 bases between. Germline lookup yields CDR1 SGHTS and CDR2 YDEGEE. The CDR3 here is CASRYRTTGGTEAFF. CDR3 coding DNA: TGTGCCAGCAGATATAGAACGACAGGAGGTACTGAAGCTTTCTTT.

The gene calls are TRBV6-4 and TRBJ2-1, with 14 bases fitting TRBD2. This CDR3 has 15 amino acids. Trimming at V came to 3 bases and at J to 5 bases, leaving 0 bases not matched to a gene. Germline V gene sequence: CDR1 MRHNA, CDR2 SNTAGT. CDR3 in amino acids: CASSEGLAGDNEQFF. The CDR3 coding sequence is TGTGCCAGCAGTGAGGGACTAGCGGGAGACAATGAGCAGTTCTTC.

The chain links TRBV11-2 to TRBJ1-5; 9 bases are shared with TRBD1. The ends lost 4 bases at V and 4 bases at J; junction bases unmatched: 2. The CDR3 covers 14 residues. The V gene's germline CDR1 is SGHAT and CDR2 FQNNGV. CDR3 nucleotides: TGTGCCAGCAGCTGGGGACAGGGAAATCAGCCCCAGCATTTT. This codes for CASSWGQGNQPQHF.

The chain employs TRBV5-4 and TRBJ2-5; 11 bases map to TRBD1. From germline, CDR1 is SGHNT and CDR2 YYREEE (reference sequence). The CDR3 sequence is 16 residues long. V lost 4 bases, J lost 5 bases, and 10 bases stayed unmatched. The CDR3 here is CASSPSGQGAWETQYF. The CDR3 nucleotides read TGTGCCAGCAGCCCCTCAGGACAGGGGGCTTGGGAGACCCAGTACTTC. Filled out from reference TRBV5-4 and TRBJ2-5, the complete variable domain reads ETGVTQSPTHLIKTRGQQVTLRCSSQSGHNTVSWYQQALGQGPQFIFQYYREEENGRGNFPPRFSGLQFPNYSSELNVNALELDDSALYLCASSPSGQGAWETQYFGPGTRLLVL.

The chain is built from TRBV30 and TRBJ1-6; D perhaps matches TRBD1 (6 bases). The CDR3 runs 16 residues. The V gene lost 2 bases and the J gene lost 7 bases, with 18 bases spanning the gap. CDR1 and CDR2 (germline): GTSNPN, SVGIG (reference sequence). The CDR3 sequence is CAWSFPMDSLNSPLHF. DNA of the CDR3: TGTGCCTGGAGTTTCCCCATGGACAGCTTAAATTCACCCCTCCACTTT. The variable domain in full, completed from reference TRBV30 and TRBJ1-6, reads SQTIHQWPATLVQPVGSPLSLECTVEGTSNPNLYWYRQAAGRGLQLLFYSVGIGQISSEVPQNLSASRPQDRQFILSSKKLLLSDSGFYLCAWSFPMDSLNSPLHFGNGTRLTVT.

The chain combines TRBV4-2 with TRBJ1-5; D is unclear. Trimming removed 4 bases from V and 5 bases from J, with 15 bases in between. This CDR3 spans 15 amino acids. Germline assignment: CDR1 LGHNA and CDR2 YNFKEQ. Written as DNA, the CDR3 is TGTGCCAGCAGCCGGCAGGATCCTCCAGATCAGCCCCAGCATTTT. Encoded protein: CASSRQDPPDQPQHF.

The chain couples TRBV7-6 to TRBJ2-3; D tentatively reads TRBD1 or TRBD2 (5 bases each). The V and J ends lost 5 bases and 6 bases respectively, with 15 bases between them. CDR3 size: 14 residues. Germline-derived CDR1 and CDR2 are SGHVS and FNYEAQ. This CDR3 is CASSPGALRDTQYF. The CDR3 DNA is TGTGCCAGCAGCCCCGGGGCCCTAAGGGATACGCAGTATTTT.

The chain links TRBV27 to TRBJ2-7; D possibly corresponds to TRBD1 (6 bases). The CDR3 totals 19 residues. Germline CDR1 and CDR2: MNHEY and SMNVEV (reference sequence). Trimming removed 5 bases from V and 2 bases from J, with 28 bases in between. The CDR3 loop is CASSPLGRGHREGTYEQYF. The CDR3 bases are TGTGCCAGCAGTCCCCTGGGCAGGGGTCATAGAGAGGGAACCTACGAGCAGTACTTC.

This clone occurred a few times. This chain joins TRBV2 and TRBJ1-4, with a tentative D call TRBD1 (6 bases). Germline V lookup: CDR1 SNHLY, CDR2 FYNNEI. With 6 bases removed from V and 8 bases from J, the gap between germline ends came to 22 bases. This CDR3 contains 16 residues. The CDR3 coding sequence is TGTGCCAGCAGCCCCCCCTGGGACACCACGATCGAAAAACTGTTTTTT. Amino acid sequence: CASSPPWDTTIEKLFF. Together with reference TRBV2 and TRBJ1-4, the CDR3 gives the full variable domain: EPEVTQTPSHQVTQMGQEVILRCVPISNHLYFYWYRQILGQKVEFLVSFYNNEISEKSEIFDDQFSVERPDGSNFTLKIRSTKLEDSAMYFCASSPPWDTTIEKLFFGSGTQLSVL.

The V gene is TRBV7-2, the J gene TRBJ2-1; 9 nucleotides align to TRBD1. Trimming cost V 6 bases and J 0 bases; bases outside gene matches: 9. This CDR3 has 17 residues. Germline loops: CDR1 SGHTA, CDR2 FQGNSA. The CDR3 here is CASRGPDRGRSYNEQFF. CDR3 nucleotides: TGTGCCAGCAGAGGCCCGGACAGGGGCCGCTCCTACAATGAGCAGTTCTTC.

V and J are TRBV5-6 and TRBJ1-1; 7 bases match TRBD1. This CDR3 has 17 amino acids. V was clipped by 4 bases and J by 1 base; unmatched bases: 13. Germline assignment: CDR1 SGHDT and CDR2 YYEEEE. CDR3 protein: CASSPGWGGGANTEAFF. CDR3 in DNA: TGTGCCAGCAGCCCTGGGTGGGGAGGGGGCGCGAACACTGAAGCTTTCTTT.

The genes are TRBV7-6 and TRBJ1-6, with a possible D match to TRBD1 (6 bases). Trimming cost V 1 base and J 7 bases, with 11 bases left between them. The CDR3 has 15 amino acids. Germline assignment: CDR1 SGHVS and CDR2 FNYEAQ. The CDR3 DNA is TGTGCCAGCAGCTTAGGAGGTCAGGGGAATTCACCCCTCCACTTT. It is translated as CASSLGGQGNSPLHF.

This clone appeared once. The V call is TRBV7-8, the J call TRBJ1-5, with D perhaps matching TRBD1 (6 bases). V lost 5 bases and J 7 bases, leaving 21 bases between the germline ends. This CDR3 has 16 amino acids. Germline V gene lookup returns CDR1 SGHVS and CDR2 FQNEAQ. The CDR3 here is CASSLTTDRFGQPQHF. In DNA form, the CDR3 reads TGTGCCAGCAGCCTAACGACTGACAGGTTCGGGCAGCCCCAGCATTTT.

The chain couples TRBV4-1 to TRBJ2-1; D is possibly TRBD2 (5 bases). The V gene's germline CDR1 is MGHRA and CDR2 YSYEKL. The CDR3 is made up of 19 amino acids. V lost 3 bases and J lost 2, with 23 bases in between. CDR3 DNA sequence: TGCGCCAGCAGCCATCAGTTCGGTGGGAGACTTTTCACCTACAATGAGCAGTTCTTC. This encodes CASSHQFGGRLFTYNEQFF.

The chain couples TRBV7-9 to TRBJ1-1; perhaps TRBD1 as D (6 bases). This CDR3 has 13 amino acids. The V gene lost 1 base and the J gene lost 9 bases, with 12 bases spanning the gap. The V gene's germline CDR1 is SEHNR and CDR2 FQNEAQ (reference sequence). CDR3 sequence: CASSLGDDRKAFF. The CDR3 region has the DNA TGTGCCAGCAGCTTAGGGGACGACAGGAAAGCTTTCTTT.

V usage is TRBV11-1 and J usage is TRBJ1-1, with a weak D call TRBD1 (6 bases). CDR1 and CDR2 from the germline V gene are SGHAT and FQDESV (reference sequence). The CDR3 has 14 amino acids. Trimming took 4 bases from V and 4 from J, leaving 13 bases between them. The CDR3 DNA reads as TGTGCCAGCAGCTACGGACAGTCGTTCACTGAAGCTTTCTTT. Translated: CASSYGQSFTEAFF.

The chain employs TRBV7-9 and TRBJ1-2; weak D call: TRBD1 (5 bases). The length of the CDR3 is 15 residues. Germline values: CDR1 SEHNR, CDR2 FQNEAQ (reference sequence). Deletions cut 5 bases from V and 6 bases from J, with 19 bases between. The CDR3 loop is CASSPRQRLGNGYTF. DNA of the CDR3: TGTGCCAGCAGCCCCCGACAGCGGCTGGGGAATGGCTACACCTTC.

This rearrangement joins TRBV5-1 to TRBJ2-2; D is unclear. Germline CDR1 reads SGHRS; CDR2 reads YFSETQ. Trimming took 2 bases from V and 4 from J, leaving 15 bases between them. This CDR3 spans 16 amino acids. The CDR3 sequence: CASSFRLQRATGELFF. Written as DNA, the CDR3 is TGCGCCAGCAGCTTTCGGTTACAACGGGCCACCGGGGAGCTGTTTTTT.